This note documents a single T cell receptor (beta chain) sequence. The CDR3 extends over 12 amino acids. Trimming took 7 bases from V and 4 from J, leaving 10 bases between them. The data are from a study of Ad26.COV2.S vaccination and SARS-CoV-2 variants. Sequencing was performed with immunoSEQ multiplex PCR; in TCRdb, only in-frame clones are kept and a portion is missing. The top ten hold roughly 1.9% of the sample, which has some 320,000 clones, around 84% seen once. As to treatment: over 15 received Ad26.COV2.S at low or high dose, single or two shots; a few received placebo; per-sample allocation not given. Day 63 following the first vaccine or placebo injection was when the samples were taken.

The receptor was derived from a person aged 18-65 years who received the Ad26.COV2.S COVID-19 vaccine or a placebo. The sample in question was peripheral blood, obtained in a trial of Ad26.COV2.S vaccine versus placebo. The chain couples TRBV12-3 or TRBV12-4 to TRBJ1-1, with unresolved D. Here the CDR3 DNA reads TGTGCCAGCAAGGGCCCGGGCACTGAAGCTTTCTTT. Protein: CASKGPGTEAFF.